Listed here are 30 T cell receptor beta chains from one sample, sequenced in a study of beta chain features in type 1 diabetes. General observations from the study: Type 1 diabetes patients had moderately but significantly shorter TCRB CDR3s in all four CD4+ subsets.

No cognate antigen is known for these TCRs. Every bit of the isolated RNA underwent reverse transcription, so sequencing read expressed TCRB transcripts. TCRdb keeps only in-frame clones here, not all; method: immunoSEQ multiplex PCR. The profile shows 300,000 to 350,000 clones, around 9% of them singletons. Source material: central memory CD4+ T cells from blood. The receptor set was obtained from a man aged 25 to 40 with type 1 diabetes.

This clone was detected a few times. The rearrangement joins TRBV28 to TRBJ1-1; possibly TRBD1 for D (5 bases). V lost 6 bases, J lost 4 bases, and 18 bases lay in between. Germline lookup yields CDR1 MDHEN and CDR2 SYDVKM. CDR3 length: 15 residues. CDR3 bases: TGTGCCAGCAGACCCCCAGGTCGTGGGGCCACTGAAGCTTTCTTT. Amino acid sequence: CASRPPGRGATEAFF.

This clone was detected a few times. J is TRBJ1-1 and V is TRBV15, with TRBD1 identical over 7 bases. With V trimmed by 0 bases and J by 4 bases, 8 bases remained unmatched. Per germline, CDR1 LNHNV and CDR2 YYDKDF (reference sequence). This CDR3 is built from 16 residues. The CDR3 sequence is CATSRDLRAGGTEAFF. CDR3 nucleotides: TGTGCCACCAGCAGAGATTTGAGGGCAGGGGGCACTGAAGCTTTCTTT.

This sequence joins TRBV4-1 and TRBJ1-2, with D perhaps TRBD1 (6 bases). V dropped 4 bases and J dropped 6 bases, with 15 bases sitting between them. This CDR3 is 14 amino acids long. CDR1 and CDR2 (germline): MGHRA, YSYEKL. The CDR3 nucleotides read TGCGCCAGCAGCCCGGGACACACCTCGGATGGCTACACCTTC. Amino acids: CASSPGHTSDGYTF.

This clone was counted at least ten times. The J gene is TRBJ2-4, the V gene TRBV14; TRBD1 might be the D (5 bases). This CDR3 contains 14 residues. Germline V lookup: CDR1 SGHDN, CDR2 FVKESK. V lost 4 bases and J lost 2, with 9 bases in between. The CDR3 spells CASSRDSTKNIQYF. The CDR3 DNA follows: TGTGCCAGCAGCCGCGACAGTACCAAAAACATTCAGTACTTC. Drawing the rest from reference TRBV14 and TRBJ2-4, the complete variable domain is EAGVTQFPSHSVIEKGQTVTLRCDPISGHDNLYWYRRVMGKEIKFLLHFVKESKQDESGMPNNRFLAERTGGTYSTLKVQPAELEDSGVYFCASSRDSTKNIQYFGAGTRLSVL.

The V and J genes are TRBV19 and TRBJ2-5, with 7 bases that match TRBD2. With V trimmed by 7 bases and J by 1 base, 9 bases remained unmatched. The CDR3 has 15 amino acids. The germline CDR1 and CDR2 sequences are LNHDA and SQIVND (reference sequence). The CDR3 sequence: CASTSPAGPQETQYF. CDR3 coding DNA: TGTGCCAGTACCTCGCCAGCGGGGCCCCAAGAGACCCAGTACTTC.

This clone was seen only a few times. The rearrangement joins TRBV19 to TRBJ2-5, with D maybe TRBD2 (6 bases). V was cut by 7 bases and J by 4 bases, with 19 bases left in between. Germline CDR1 and CDR2: LNHDA and SQIVND (reference sequence). The CDR3 totals 15 residues. CDR3 sequence: CASMGTGTAGETQYF. In DNA form, the CDR3 reads TGTGCCAGTATGGGTACCGGGACTGCAGGAGAGACCCAGTACTTC.

The chain employs TRBV19 and TRBJ1-5; D is unresolved. Trimming removed 5 bases from V and 2 bases from J, with 13 bases in between. The CDR3 has 15 amino acids. Germline V gene sequence: CDR1 LNHDA, CDR2 SQIVND (reference sequence). CDR3 DNA: TGTGCCAGTAGTTTGGACTTTGCGGGCAATCAGCCCCAGCATTTT. Its protein is CASSLDFAGNQPQHF.

This chain links TRBV30 with TRBJ1-3, with D perhaps TRBD1 (6 bases). Germline V gene data show CDR1 as GTSNPN and CDR2 as SVGIG (reference sequence). The CDR3 loop spans 16 amino acids. V gave up 0 bases and J gave up 1 base, with 13 bases separating them. This CDR3 is CAWSVTGPSSGNTIYF. CDR3 bases: TGTGCCTGGAGTGTAACAGGGCCTTCTTCTGGAAACACCATATATTTT.

This clone turned up a few times. The rearrangement uses TRBV7-2 and TRBJ1-5; TRBD1 might be the D (5 bases). Germline V gene data show CDR1 as SGHTA and CDR2 as FQGNSA. Trimming removed 6 bases at V and 1 base at J, with 10 bases between. There are 14 residues in the CDR3. The CDR3 reads CASREGRSNQPQHF. DNA for the CDR3: TGTGCCAGCAGAGAGGGACGGAGCAATCAGCCCCAGCATTTT. Complete variable domain (other parts from reference TRBV7-2 and TRBJ1-5): GAGVSQSPSNKVTEKGKDVELRCDPISGHTALYWYRQSLGQGLEFLIYFQGNSAPDKSGLPSDRFSAERTGGSVSTLTIQRTQQEDSAVYLCASREGRSNQPQHFGDGTRLSIL.

Only a few counts were recorded for this clone. A much bigger clone sits one base away, suggesting this may be a read error. The rearrangement links TRBV9 to TRBJ2-5, with D unclear. The CDR3 consists of 11 residues. V gave up 5 bases and J gave up 1 base, with 3 bases separating them. Germline lookup yields CDR1 SGDLS and CDR2 YYNGEE. CDR3 nucleotides: TGTGCCAGCAGTGCCCAAGAGACCCAGTACTTC. As protein: CASSAQETQYF.

This clone was seen a handful of times. The chain combines TRBV30 with TRBJ2-7; D is possibly TRBD1 or TRBD2 (5 bases each). Per the germline V gene, CDR1 is GTSNPN and CDR2 is SVGIG (reference sequence). The CDR3 runs 11 residues. Trimming took off 2 bases at V and 6 bases at J, with 8 bases between the two ends. CDR3 sequence: CAWSPGREQYF. Here the CDR3 DNA reads TGTGCCTGGAGTCCGGGGCGCGAGCAGTACTTC.

Only a few counts were recorded for this clone. The J gene is TRBJ1-6, the V gene TRBV28, with D perhaps TRBD1 (5 bases). Trimming shortened V by 1 base and J by 7 bases, and 11 bases separated the two germline ends. The CDR3 is 15 residues long. Germline V gives CDR1 MDHEN, CDR2 SYDVKM. In DNA form, the CDR3 reads TGTGCCAGCAGTTTATCCGGGGGGTTCAATTCACCCCTCCACTTT. It is translated as CASSLSGGFNSPLHF.

This clone was picked up many times. The chain couples TRBV6-6 to TRBJ2-3; the D gene could be TRBD1 or TRBD2 (7 bases each). Germline CDR1 MNHNY, CDR2 SVGAGI (reference sequence). V was pared by 2 bases and J by 6 bases, with 12 bases between. There are 14 residues in the CDR3. CDR3 sequence reads: CASSYGQGGDTQYF. CDR3 coding DNA: TGTGCCAGCAGTTACGGGCAGGGGGGGGATACGCAGTATTTT.

The rearrangement joins TRBV5-1 to TRBJ2-5; 8 nucleotides line up with TRBD1. Unmatched junction bases numbered 7, after V lost 4 bases and J lost 11 bases. Per the germline V gene, CDR1 is SGHRS and CDR2 is YFSETQ. The CDR3 runs to 12 residues. CDR3 amino acids: CASSTRGLGQYF. Here the CDR3 DNA reads TGCGCCAGCAGCACCAGGGGGCTCGGGCAGTACTTC.

This clone was counted a few times. The rearrangement links TRBV7-2 to TRBJ1-1, with 7 positions matching TRBD1. CDR3 length: 13 residues. The J segment lost 3 bases and the V segment lost 3 bases, leaving 1 base of the junction unmatched. CDR1 SGHTA and CDR2 FQGNSA come from the germline V gene. Here the CDR3 DNA reads TGTGCCAGCAGCTTCGGACAGGACACTGAAGCTTTCTTT. This sequence encodes CASSFGQDTEAFF. Combining the CDR3 with reference TRBV7-2 and TRBJ1-1 gives the whole variable domain GAGVSQSPSNKVTEKGKDVELRCDPISGHTALYWYRQSLGQGLEFLIYFQGNSAPDKSGLPSDRFSAERTGGSVSTLTIQRTQQEDSAVYLCASSFGQDTEAFFGQGTRLTVV.

This clone was recorded a few times. The chain has TRBV7-6 and TRBJ2-3, with 12 bases that match TRBD1. The CDR3 is made up of 17 amino acids. CDR1 SGHVS and CDR2 FNYEAQ come from the germline V gene. The trim removed 3 bases at V and 3 bases at J, leaving 7 bases unmatched. CDR3 bases: TGTGCCAGCAGCTTCTCCGGGACAGGGGGCATAACAGATACGCAGTATTTT. Encoded protein: CASSFSGTGGITDTQYF.

The chain employs TRBV4-3 and TRBJ2-5; D gene uncertain. The CDR3 length is 16 residues. V lost 1 base and J lost 1, with 13 bases in between. CDR1 is LGHNA and CDR2 is YSLEER in the germline V gene. CDR3 coding DNA: TGCGCCAGCAGCCAAGTCTTTAGTCAGGTCCAAGAGACCCAGTACTTC. Protein product: CASSQVFSQVQETQYF.

The table lists this clone with a few counts. The CDR3 region is CASSPRDDSGNTIYF. The CDR3 DNA is TGTGCCAGCTCACCAAGAGACGACTCTGGAAACACCATATATTTT. The J gene is TRBJ1-3, the V gene TRBV18, with D hard to call. The CDR3 is 15 residues long. The V end was cut by 2 bases, the J end by 0 bases, with 8 bases between. CDR1 is KGHSH, CDR2 LQKENI, per germline.

For this clone: This sample also contains other DNA sequences that code for the same CDR3. V and J are TRBV6-6 and TRBJ2-1; D not certain. Germline-derived CDR1 and CDR2 are MNHNY and SVGAGI (reference sequence). This CDR3 spans 14 amino acids. The V gene lost 0 bases and the J gene lost 3 bases, with 6 bases spanning the gap. This chain's CDR3 is CASSYSRVYNEQFF. The DNA of the CDR3 is TGTGCCAGCAGTTACTCGAGAGTCTACAATGAGCAGTTCTTC.

This clone was picked up many times. The J gene is TRBJ2-5, the V gene TRBV5-4; TRBD1 or TRBD2 may be the D gene (5 bases each). This CDR3 contains 13 residues. CDR1 is SGHNT, CDR2 YYREEE, per germline (reference sequence). The V gene lost 2 bases and the J gene lost 6 bases, with 11 bases spanning the gap. The CDR3: CASSFTKGQTQYF. DNA of the CDR3: TGTGCCAGCAGCTTTACCAAGGGACAGACCCAGTACTTC.

This clone was counted at least ten times. The V and J genes are TRBV30 and TRBJ1-3; no firm D call. Germline values: CDR1 GTSNPN, CDR2 SVGIG (reference sequence). The CDR3 length is 10 residues. With 1 base removed from V and 9 bases from J, the gap between germline ends came to 4 bases. The chain's CDR3 is CAWSEGTIYF. As DNA, the CDR3 is TGTGCCTGGAGTGAAGGCACCATATATTTT.

This chain connects TRBV7-8 to TRBJ2-1; perhaps TRBD1 as D (5 bases). This CDR3 is 14 amino acids long. CDR1 and CDR2 (germline): SGHVS, FQNEAQ. V shed 3 bases and J shed 6 bases, with 12 bases lying between them. CDR3 region: CASSFRAGINEQFF. CDR3 DNA sequence: TGTGCCAGCAGCTTTAGGGCAGGGATCAATGAGCAGTTCTTC.

This clone was observed a handful of times. This chain connects TRBV7-2 to TRBJ2-2; possible D gene TRBD2, 5 bases. Trimming took off 2 bases at V and 1 base at J, with 11 bases between the two ends. CDR3 length: 16 amino acids. Looked up from germline, CDR1 is SGHTA and CDR2 is FQGNSA. The CDR3 coding sequence is TGTGCCAGCAGCTTACGAGGACTGGAGAACACCGGGGAGCTGTTTTTT. The encoded protein is CASSLRGLENTGELFF.

This clone was found a few times. The chain has TRBV7-2 and TRBJ2-5; 9 positions agree with TRBD1. Looked up from germline, CDR1 is SGHTA and CDR2 is FQGNSA. V was clipped by 3 bases and J by 6 bases; unmatched bases: 8. The CDR3 spans 15 residues. In DNA, the CDR3 is TGTGCCAGCAGCTTGCAAGGGACAGGGTCGAAGACCCAGTACTTC. As protein: CASSLQGTGSKTQYF.

About this clone itself: The same CDR3 also results from other DNA sequences found in this sample. This rearrangement joins TRBV6-6 to TRBJ1-2, with D perhaps matching TRBD1 (5 bases). The V gene lost 3 bases and the J gene lost 0 bases, with 8 bases spanning the gap. CDR1 MNHNY and CDR2 SVGAGI come from the germline V gene (reference sequence). The CDR3 is made up of 14 amino acids. CDR3 in DNA: TGTGCCAGCAGTTATCAGGGAGCTAACTATGGCTACACCTTC. It is translated as CASSYQGANYGYTF.

V and J are TRBV18 and TRBJ2-7; 7 bases fit TRBD1. The CDR3 loop spans 14 amino acids. V gave up 4 bases and J gave up 0 bases; unmatched junction bases: 3. The germline V gene encodes CDR1 KGHSH and CDR2 LQKENI. The CDR3 sequence is CASSLGGASYEQYF. The CDR3 DNA follows: TGTGCCAGCTCACTAGGGGGCGCCTCCTACGAGCAGTACTTC.

The gene calls are TRBV27 and TRBJ2-6; D is undetermined. CDR1 is MNHEY and CDR2 is SMNVEV in the germline V gene (reference sequence). Trimming removed 1 base at V and 2 bases at J, with 6 bases between. This CDR3 region has 15 residues. The CDR3 DNA sequence: TGTGCCAGCAGTTTATGGAGTGCTGGGGCCAACGTCCTGACTTTC. It encodes CASSLWSAGANVLTF.

In this sample, this clone turned up a few times. V gene TRBV28 combines with J gene TRBJ2-2; 13 bases are a match to TRBD2. Per the germline V gene, CDR1 is MDHEN and CDR2 is SYDVKM. The V and J ends lost 5 bases and 4 bases, in that order; junction bases with no gene match: 13. This CDR3 has 19 residues. Here the CDR3 DNA reads TGTGCCAGCAGTCTTGGACTAGCGGGGGCCGCCGGGTCCACCGGGGAGCTGTTTTTT. Its protein is CASSLGLAGAAGSTGELFF.

The chain is built from TRBV9 and TRBJ2-7; perhaps TRBD1 as D (6 bases). Germline V gene lookup returns CDR1 SGDLS and CDR2 YYNGEE. With 4 bases removed from V and 5 bases from J, the gap between germline ends came to 16 bases. The CDR3 contains 14 residues. CDR3 nucleotides: TGTGCCAGCAGCTCTTTTGACAGGTCCAACGAGCAGTACTTC. As protein: CASSSFDRSNEQYF.

At least ten counts were recorded for this clone. The chain couples TRBV10-3 to TRBJ1-6; weak D call: TRBD1 (6 bases). CDR3 length: 13 amino acids. Germline-derived CDR1 and CDR2 are ENHRY and SYGVKD. V lost 11 bases and J lost 3, with 11 bases in between. The CDR3 DNA follows: TGTGCCTCCTGGGACAACTATAATTCACCCCTCCACTTT. The encoded protein is CASWDNYNSPLHF.